The clone carrying this T cell receptor beta chain was observed a single time. Its antigen is unidentified. The CD4+ fraction was divided into a CD45RA+ naive subset and a CD45RA-negative memory subset. Per the authors' pipeline: Owing to the provision of junction-only sequences devoid of quality scores by immunoSEQ, filtering differed. TCRdb keeps only in-frame clones here, not all; method: immunoSEQ multiplex PCR. V, J and clone size reflect that table, while D and trimming were determined from the DNA. The sample lists over a million clones, 75% to 80% occurring once. The sample belongs to a study of shared clonotypes between healthy human individuals. V trimming: 5 bases; J trimming: 4 bases; junction bases outside the gene matches: 10. Germline loops: CDR1 SGHVS, CDR2 FNYEAQ. This CDR3 is built from 15 residues. Study results and limitations: Some naive CD4 clonotypes, 5% to 5.5%, turned up in common across a few donors. Naive subsets generally had larger estimated richness than memory subsets.

This chain connects TRBV7-6 to TRBJ1-2, with 7 bases lining up with TRBD1. The sequenced sample consisted of memory CD4+ T cells from PBMCs. The subset: CD45RA-negative fraction. The clonotype originates from a man aged 18 to 30 in good health. Some clones in this sample may be carry-over from other donors' samples. CDR3 DNA: TGTGCCAGCAGCAATTCCCTGACAGGGATCTATGGCTACACCTTC. Its protein product is CASSNSLTGIYGYTF. Using reference TRBV7-6 and TRBJ1-2 for the parts outside the CDR3, the full variable domain is GAGVSQSPRYKVTKRGQDVALRCDPISGHVSLYWYRQALGQGPEFLTYFNYEAQQDKSGLPNDRFSAERPEGSISTLTIQRTEQRDSAMYRCASSNSLTGIYGYTFGSGTRLTVV.